This passage covers 7 T cell receptor beta chains from one sample sequenced in a study of T cells in localized non-small cell lung cancer. The assay was immunoSEQ multiplex PCR, and TCRdb's table has in-frame clones only and misses some. The sample holds over a thousand clones, around 24% seen once. Sequences were derived from lung tumor tissue, sampled before any cancer treatment. These receptors were taken from a female donor of 60 years or more with stage II lung adenocarcinoma.

The V and J genes are TRBV6-8 and TRBJ2-7; TRBD2 aligns across 12 bases. Trimming at V came to 6 bases and at J to 3 bases, leaving 6 bases not matched to a gene. This CDR3 has 15 residues. CDR1 is MNHGY, CDR2 SAAAGT, per germline. The CDR3 sequence: CASRPRTSGVYEQYF. CDR3 nucleotides: TGTGCCAGCAGACCCCGGACTAGCGGGGTCTACGAGCAGTACTTC.

V and J are TRBV7-6 and TRBJ2-5, with 13 nucleotides matching TRBD2. The germline CDR1 and CDR2 sequences are SGHVS and FNYEAQ. Trimming cost V 5 bases and J 0 bases; bases outside gene matches: 9. CDR3 size: 18 residues. This CDR3 is CASSPKTSGGTYQETQYF. In DNA, the CDR3 is TGTGCCAGCAGCCCAAAGACTAGCGGGGGGACGTACCAAGAGACCCAGTACTTC.

The table lists this clone with a few counts. Mismatch with germline at one junction end may stem from a read error. The rearrangement links TRBV11-3 to TRBJ1-1; 8 nucleotides match TRBD1. Looked up from germline, CDR1 is SGHNT and CDR2 is YENEEA. This CDR3 spans 17 amino acids. CDR3 coding DNA: TGTGCTAGCAGCTTGGGTCAGGGGGCACGAATCGACACTGAAGCTTTCTTT. Translated: CASSLGQGARIDTEAFF.

This clone qualifies as medium-sized (0.01 to 0.1%). CDR3 bases: TGTGCCAGCAGATTCGGCCCAGAAGACGGGTACGAGACCCAGTACTTC. It yields the protein CASRFGPEDGYETQYF. The chain recombines TRBV11-3 with TRBJ2-5; no reliable D call. The CDR3 consists of 16 residues. The V end was cut by 6 bases, the J end by 5 bases, with 22 bases between. CDR1 is SGHNT, CDR2 YENEEA, per germline.

The V call is TRBV28, the J call TRBJ1-2; no definite D call. Deletions cut 4 bases from V and 3 bases from J, with 9 bases between. Germline values: CDR1 MDHEN, CDR2 SYDVKM. The CDR3 contains 13 residues. The CDR3 reads CASSSRSYYGYTF. The DNA for the CDR3 is TGTGCCAGCAGTTCCAGGAGCTACTATGGCTACACCTTC.

The chain is built from TRBV11-3 and TRBJ1-2, with D possibly TRBD1 on 6 matching bases. Germline assignment: CDR1 SGHNT and CDR2 YENEEA. This CDR3 comprises 14 residues. Trimming took 3 bases from V and 6 from J, leaving 14 bases between them. CDR3: CASSLSGDGHGYTF. The CDR3 region has the DNA TGTGCCAGCAGCTTGTCAGGGGATGGGCATGGCTACACCTTC.

V and J are TRBV10-1 and TRBJ1-6, with 7 bases identical to TRBD1. The ends lost 0 bases at V and 7 bases at J; junction bases unmatched: 6. The CDR3 covers 16 residues. Germline loops: CDR1 WNHNN, CDR2 SYGVQD (reference sequence). The CDR3 coding sequence is TGCGCCAGCAGTGAGTCGGGCGGGGGACAGAATTCACCCCTCCACTTT. Translated, it gives CASSESGGGQNSPLHF.